The 23 T cell receptor beta chains listed next were all sequenced from one sample in a study of OX40 agonist ivuxolimab in advanced cancers. Only in-frame clones appear in the TCRdb table, and some are missing; sequencing was by immunoSEQ multiplex PCR. The data hold roughly 32,000 clones, with around nine tenths observed a single time. The source was CD4+ or CD8+ T cells sorted from blood, collected in a trial of the OX40 agonist ivuxolimab. The receptors here all came from an adult with an advanced solid tumor such as melanoma, head and neck, liver or kidney cancer.

The gene calls are TRBV5-6 and TRBJ2-3; the match to TRBD2 covers 9 bases. This CDR3 comprises 15 residues. V lost 4 bases and J lost 0; bases outside the gene matches: 3. Germline CDR1 is SGHDT and CDR2 is YYEEEE. The CDR3 loop reads CASSVLAGSTDTQYF. CDR3 sequence (DNA): TGTGCCAGCAGCGTACTAGCGGGCAGCACAGATACGCAGTATTTT.

This rearrangement joins TRBV28 to TRBJ2-1; 8 bases align to TRBD2. This CDR3 has 15 residues. With V trimmed by 2 bases and J by 9 bases, 9 bases remained unmatched. Germline V gene lookup returns CDR1 MDHEN and CDR2 SYDVKM. The CDR3 DNA follows: TGTGCCAGCAGTTTAAGAGCGGGAGATAGGGTTGAGCAGTTCTTC. This translates into CASSLRAGDRVEQFF.

The CDR3: CASSVVGGSGNTIYF. In DNA form, the CDR3 reads TGTGCCAGCAGCGTAGTGGGAGGGAGCGGAAACACCATATATTTT. This chain connects TRBV9 to TRBJ1-3; D remains unclear. V was pared by 0 bases and J by 4 bases, with 11 bases between. The CDR3 spans 15 residues. Germline lookup yields CDR1 SGDLS and CDR2 YYNGEE.

The chain carries TRBV19 and TRBJ1-1; TRBD1 matches 8 bases. Germline V lookup: CDR1 LNHDA, CDR2 SQIVND (reference sequence). V dropped 8 bases and J dropped 5; count of bases not matched to a gene: 13. The CDR3 length is 15 residues. CDR3 protein: CASPGQGAVRTEAFF. CDR3 coding DNA: TGTGCCAGTCCGGGGCAGGGGGCAGTGAGGACTGAAGCTTTCTTT.

CDR3 sequence: CASRTRTGDNTEAFF. The CDR3 DNA reads TGTGCCAGCAGAACCCGGACAGGGGATAACACTGAAGCTTTCTTT. The rearrangement joins TRBV2 to TRBJ1-1, with 9 positions matching TRBD1. The V and J ends lost 6 bases and 2 bases, in that order; junction bases with no gene match: 7. Germline loops: CDR1 SNHLY, CDR2 FYNNEI. CDR3 length equals 15 residues.

The chain employs TRBV2 and TRBJ2-7; D is unresolved. CDR3 length equals 15 residues. V was shortened by 6 bases and J by 4 bases, with 19 bases between the two germline ends. Germline V gene lookup returns CDR1 SNHLY and CDR2 FYNNEI. CDR3 coding DNA: TGTGCCAGCAGGGTTTTGGCGGCTACCCTTTACGAGCAGTACTTC. As protein: CASRVLAATLYEQYF.

The rearrangement joins TRBV29-1 to TRBJ1-1; D gene unclear. Deletions cut 3 bases from V and 4 bases from J, with 6 bases between. CDR1 is SQVTM and CDR2 is ANQGSEA in the germline V gene. The CDR3 is 11 amino acids. CDR3 DNA sequence: TGCAGCGTTGAGGACTTCACTGAAGCTTTCTTT. Protein sequence: CSVEDFTEAFF.

Only a few counts were recorded for this clone. V usage is TRBV28 and J usage is TRBJ2-2; TRBD2 aligns across 11 bases. The germline V gene encodes CDR1 MDHEN and CDR2 SYDVKM. The CDR3 length is 16 residues. V was pared by 6 bases and J by 2 bases, with 5 bases of the junction left unmatched. Written as DNA, the CDR3 is TGTGCCAGCAGGACGGGACTAGCGGTTAACACCGGGGAGCTGTTTTTT. It encodes CASRTGLAVNTGELFF.

The chain couples TRBV2 to TRBJ2-7; 9 nucleotides line up with TRBD1. This CDR3 comprises 13 residues. Looked up from germline, CDR1 is SNHLY and CDR2 is FYNNEI. Trimming cost V 9 bases and J 4 bases; bases outside gene matches: 7. The CDR3 nucleotides read TGTGCCAGTAGCCGGGACAGGGATTACGAGCAGTACTTC. Its translation is CASSRDRDYEQYF.

The chain links TRBV11-3 to TRBJ2-5; possible D gene TRBD2, 5 bases. Germline V CDR1 and CDR2: SGHNT, YENEEA. This CDR3 is 13 amino acids long. The V gene lost 3 bases and the J gene lost 5 bases, with 10 bases spanning the gap. The DNA for the CDR3 is TGTGCCAGCAGCTTGGGTATAGCGGAGACCCAGTACTTC. Translation: CASSLGIAETQYF.

The V and J genes are TRBV19 and TRBJ2-5, with D perhaps TRBD2 (6 bases). Trimming left V 4 bases short and J 1 base short, with 10 bases between. Germline CDR1 reads LNHDA; CDR2 reads SQIVND (reference sequence). The CDR3 runs to 14 residues. This CDR3 reads CASSNPGLQETQYF. Here the CDR3 DNA reads TGTGCCAGTAGTAACCCGGGACTCCAAGAGACCCAGTACTTC. The whole variable domain, filled in from reference TRBV19 and TRBJ2-5, reads DGGITQSPKYLFRKEGQNVTLSCEQNLNHDAMYWYRQDPGQGLRLIYYSQIVNDFQKGDIAEGYSVSREKKESFPLTVTSAQKNPTAFYLCASSNPGLQETQYFGPGTRLLVL.

The V and J genes are TRBV7-2 and TRBJ1-1; D gene unclear. The CDR3 length is 12 residues. Germline V CDR1 and CDR2: SGHTA, FQGNSA. The germline V and J ends were trimmed by 4 bases and 1 base, with 4 bases remaining between them. The CDR3 here is CASSSSNTEAFF. The DNA for the CDR3 is TGTGCCAGCAGCTCCTCGAACACTGAAGCTTTCTTT.

CDR3 sequence (DNA): TGTGCCAGCAGCCGGACAGGGAGCTCCTACAATGAGCAGTTCTTC. Protein product: CASSRTGSSYNEQFF. The chain has TRBV7-9 and TRBJ2-1, with 8 bases that match TRBD1. This CDR3 has 15 amino acids. Germline CDR1 and CDR2: SEHNR and FQNEAQ (reference sequence). The ends lost 5 bases at V and 0 bases at J; junction bases unmatched: 3.

The chain uses TRBV6-5 and TRBJ1-2, with D maybe TRBD1 (6 bases). Germline V gene sequence: CDR1 MNHEY, CDR2 SVGAGI. This CDR3 is built from 14 residues. Trimming took off 4 bases at V and 2 bases at J, with 11 bases between the two ends. The CDR3 loop reads CASSSGQSNYGYTF. The CDR3 DNA reads TGTGCCAGCAGTTCTGGACAGAGCAACTATGGCTACACCTTC.

V and J are TRBV7-2 and TRBJ1-1, with D possibly being TRBD1 (6 bases). The CDR3 totals 13 residues. The germline CDR1 and CDR2 sequences are SGHTA and FQGNSA. V lost 4 bases and J lost 7, with 13 bases in between. CDR3 nucleotides: TGTGCCAGCAGCTCCTGGGGGGGCGATGAAGCTTTCTTT. Translated: CASSSWGGDEAFF.

The rearrangement uses TRBV28 and TRBJ1-2; unclear D gene. This CDR3 has 15 residues. V was pared by 6 bases and J by 0 bases, with 14 bases between. From germline, CDR1 is MDHEN and CDR2 SYDVKM. In DNA, the CDR3 is TGTGCCAGCAGGGCCGTAGGCATTGCTAACTATGGCTACACCTTC. This translates into CASRAVGIANYGYTF.

The gene calls are TRBV5-4 and TRBJ1-6; 7 bases are a match to TRBD1. CDR3 length: 14 residues. The germline gives CDR1 SGHNT, CDR2 YYREEE (reference sequence). The V segment lost 4 bases and the J segment 7 bases; nucleotides outside the gene matches: 5. CDR3: CASSVDRVNSPLHF. For the CDR3, the DNA is TGTGCCAGCAGCGTTGACAGGGTCAATTCACCCCTCCACTTT.

This chain connects TRBV7-6 to TRBJ2-1, with 14 nucleotides matching TRBD2. Germline CDR1 and CDR2: SGHVS and FNYEAQ. This CDR3 comprises 15 residues. J was trimmed by 8 bases and V by 5 bases; bases with no gene match: 5. The CDR3 DNA reads TGTGCCAGCAGCGGCCCGGGACTAGCGGGAGATGAGCAGTTCTTC. This sequence encodes CASSGPGLAGDEQFF.

The chain couples TRBV29-1 to TRBJ2-1; 11 nucleotides match TRBD2. Germline CDR1 and CDR2: SQVTM and ANQGSEA. The CDR3 has 16 amino acids. Trimming took 6 bases from V and 0 from J; bases not matched to a gene: 7. This CDR3 is CSVPGLAVSSYNEQFF. The CDR3 bases are TGCAGCGTCCCGGGACTAGCGGTGAGCTCCTACAATGAGCAGTTCTTC.

The chain uses TRBV6-5 and TRBJ2-7, with D maybe TRBD1 (5 bases). Germline assignment: CDR1 MNHEY and CDR2 SVGAGI. The CDR3 is 13 amino acids. V was cut by 0 bases and J by 4 bases, with 7 bases left in between. Written as DNA, the CDR3 is TGTGCCAGCAGTTACTCCAGACAGTACGAGCAGTACTTC. Protein: CASSYSRQYEQYF.

This clone was seen only once. The genes are TRBV9 and TRBJ2-5; perhaps D is TRBD1 or TRBD2 (6 bases each). Trimming removed 3 bases at V and 5 bases at J, with 17 bases between. CDR3 length equals 15 residues. Germline lookup yields CDR1 SGDLS and CDR2 YYNGEE. In DNA form, the CDR3 reads TGTGCCAGCAGCGAGGGGGACGGAGGGGGTGAGACCCAGTACTTC. The encoded protein is CASSEGDGGGETQYF.

This clone was picked up one time. V usage is TRBV4-1 and J usage is TRBJ2-7, with 8 bases fitting TRBD2. The CDR3 extends over 15 amino acids. CDR1 is MGHRA, CDR2 YSYEKL, per germline. With 2 bases clipped from V and 0 bases from J, the junction kept 3 bases outside the gene matches. CDR3 bases: TGCGCCAGCAGCCAACGGGGGGGGTTCTCCTACGAGCAGTACTTC. This gives the protein CASSQRGGFSYEQYF.

The genes are TRBV7-2 and TRBJ1-6; no firm D call. The CDR3 totals 13 residues. CDR1 is SGHTA, CDR2 FQGNSA, per germline. V was shortened by 5 bases and J by 9 bases, with 11 bases between the two germline ends. CDR3 nucleotides: TGTGCCAGCAGCCCAATACGGAGTTCACCCCTCCACTTT. Amino acids: CASSPIRSSPLHF.